Listed below are T cell receptor beta chains from one sample, sequenced in a study of beta chain features in type 1 diabetes. The protocol was immunoSEQ multiplex PCR, while the TCRdb copy is restricted to in-frame clones and leaves out a portion. This table has roughly 700,000 clones, about an eighth appearing once. The material sequenced was naive CD4+ T cells from blood. These receptors were obtained from a man between 18 and 29 years old with type 1 diabetes. Each CDR3 is given with its conserved first and last residue. Fields, in order: V gene, J gene, CDR3 protein.

v_call: TRBV14; j_call: TRBJ2-2; cdr3_aa: CASSQTSTGELFF
v_call: TRBV28; j_call: TRBJ1-1; cdr3_aa: CASTTQGRQAAGTEAFF
v_call: TRBV11-3; j_call: TRBJ2-6; cdr3_aa: CASSSRTGDSSGANVLTF
v_call: TRBV5-1; j_call: TRBJ2-1; cdr3_aa: CASSLDRVGNEQFF
v_call: TRBV30; j_call: TRBJ1-1; cdr3_aa: CAWNPGQGEGEAFF
v_call: TRBV29-1; j_call: TRBJ1-2; cdr3_aa: CSVEGTAYGYTF
v_call: TRBV27; j_call: TRBJ1-1; cdr3_aa: CASITFPGQGARTEAFF
v_call: TRBV10-1; j_call: TRBJ1-2; cdr3_aa: CASSEAGDGYTF
v_call: TRBV5-4; j_call: TRBJ1-5; cdr3_aa: CASSWGPEIYQPQHF
v_call: TRBV30; j_call: TRBJ1-2; cdr3_aa: CALLSGPPGTGGYTF
v_call: TRBV29-1; j_call: TRBJ1-5; cdr3_aa: CSVRVPNSNQPQHF
v_call: TRBV9; j_call: TRBJ2-5; cdr3_aa: CASSVGSEETQYF
v_call: TRBV6-5; j_call: TRBJ1-1; cdr3_aa: CATLSYGQDEAFF
v_call: TRBV5-8; j_call: TRBJ2-5; cdr3_aa: CASSFPPSGGGETQYF
v_call: TRBV9; j_call: TRBJ1-2; cdr3_aa: CASSDGSFYGYTF
v_call: TRBV30; j_call: TRBJ2-5; cdr3_aa: CAWSDRGARETQYF
v_call: TRBV7-2; j_call: TRBJ1-1; cdr3_aa: CASSSTPEGTEAFF
v_call: TRBV14; j_call: TRBJ2-7; cdr3_aa: CASSHPYRVMGSYEQYF
v_call: TRBV19; j_call: TRBJ2-1; cdr3_aa: CASSSNTLNEQFF
v_call: TRBV5-1; j_call: TRBJ2-5; cdr3_aa: CATQTSGGAVETQYF
v_call: TRBV7-6; j_call: TRBJ2-7; cdr3_aa: CASSLTSYEQYF
v_call: TRBV4-1; j_call: TRBJ1-6; cdr3_aa: CASSQVGLWQSNSPLHF
v_call: TRBV7-9; j_call: TRBJ2-7; cdr3_aa: CASSPQGTSYEQYF
v_call: TRBV15; j_call: TRBJ2-7; cdr3_aa: CATSRGEGQGSYEQYF
v_call: TRBV6-5; j_call: TRBJ2-5; cdr3_aa: CASSRSSSGQETQYF
v_call: TRBV19; j_call: TRBJ2-2; cdr3_aa: CASSTGTGNTGELFF
v_call: TRBV19; j_call: TRBJ1-6; cdr3_aa: CATQRGNSPLHF
v_call: TRBV30; j_call: TRBJ2-1; cdr3_aa: CAWSVLNEQFF
v_call: TRBV14; j_call: TRBJ1-2; cdr3_aa: CASSWDFRNGYTF
v_call: TRBV7-2; j_call: TRBJ1-6; cdr3_aa: CASSLGPGLDSPLHF
v_call: TRBV11-3; j_call: TRBJ2-1; cdr3_aa: CASSLTQDNEQFF
v_call: TRBV7-9; j_call: TRBJ1-2; cdr3_aa: CASSYRGEGPSGYTF
v_call: TRBV10-3; j_call: TRBJ2-5; cdr3_aa: CAISESLYQETQYF
v_call: TRBV14; j_call: TRBJ1-6; cdr3_aa: CASSLGVGNSPLHF
v_call: TRBV6-4; j_call: TRBJ1-1; cdr3_aa: CASRKELNTEAFF
v_call: TRBV5-6; j_call: TRBJ1-3; cdr3_aa: CASSADEQEPGNTIYF
v_call: TRBV30; j_call: TRBJ1-5; cdr3_aa: CAWSNGMEQPQHF
v_call: TRBV10-3; j_call: TRBJ2-5; cdr3_aa: CAISGTPETQYF
v_call: TRBV5-4; j_call: TRBJ1-2; cdr3_aa: CASSPSRGSDYGYTF
v_call: TRBV15; j_call: TRBJ2-1; cdr3_aa: CATSSQGVMEAQFF
v_call: TRBV5-4; j_call: TRBJ1-6; cdr3_aa: CASRFDGRSPLHF
v_call: TRBV10-3; j_call: TRBJ1-5; cdr3_aa: CAISEGASGNQPQHF
v_call: TRBV5-6; j_call: TRBJ2-7; cdr3_aa: CASSYSGTREQYF
v_call: TRBV7-2; j_call: TRBJ1-2; cdr3_aa: CASSPTLGLGYTF
v_call: TRBV7-2; j_call: TRBJ2-5; cdr3_aa: CASSSWEQETQYF
v_call: TRBV5-4; j_call: TRBJ2-1; cdr3_aa: CASSLEGNYNEQFF
v_call: TRBV27; j_call: TRBJ2-5; cdr3_aa: CASSFRGETQYF
v_call: TRBV30; j_call: TRBJ1-5; cdr3_aa: CAWSGGVRQPQHF
v_call: TRBV6-5; j_call: TRBJ2-7; cdr3_aa: CASSIQTGRVEQYF
v_call: TRBV19; j_call: TRBJ1-2; cdr3_aa: CASSNRVGVGYTF